What follows are 17 T cell receptor beta chains derived from one specimen sequenced in a study of neurological immune-mediated disorders. This sample's time point: longitudinal time-point 1 (baseline). TCRdb used MiXCR to reprocess the 5' RACE reads, holding one entry per CDR3 protein. The data contain around 71,000 distinct CDR3 sequences, roughly 15% of them singletons. Sequencing was performed on PBMCs. These receptors were taken from a female donor with HTLV-1-associated myelopathy (HAM/TSP).

This clonotype appeared many times. This chain joins TRBV20-1 and TRBJ2-3, with 7 positions matching TRBD1. Germline trimming cut 3 bases from V and 3 bases from J; bases unmatched to any gene: 6. Germline V CDR1 and CDR2: DFQATT, SNEGSKA (reference sequence). The CDR3 is made up of 14 amino acids. The chain's CDR3 is CSARGTDGTDTQYF. Here the CDR3 DNA reads TGCAGTGCTAGGGGGACAGATGGAACAGATACGCAGTATTTT.

A word on this clonotype: A read error may be the cause here, since a much bigger clone is one base away. The rearrangement links TRBV6-1 to TRBJ1-6; perhaps TRBD1 as D (6 bases). Trimming stripped 1 base from V and 11 bases from J, with 12 bases between. The CDR3 is made up of 14 amino acids. The germline CDR1 and CDR2 sequences are MNHNS and SASEGT. CDR3 protein: CASSEGGGWTPLHF. The CDR3 DNA follows: TGTGCCAGCAGTGAAGGAGGGGGATGGACACCCCTCCACTTT.

By frequency in the sample, this clonotype is medium-sized. V is TRBV5-1 and J is TRBJ1-4, with D tentatively TRBD1 (5 bases). V was trimmed by 7 bases and J by 8 bases, leaving 18 bases between them. The germline V gene has CDR1 SGHRS and CDR2 YFSETQ. CDR3 length equals 14 residues. CDR3 DNA: TGCGCCAGCGGAAGTGGGGACGAGGTGGAAAAACTGTTTTTT. This encodes CASGSGDEVEKLFF.

This clonotype was detected many times. V is TRBV20-1 and J is TRBJ2-3, with D unresolved. V was pared by 0 bases and J by 6 bases, with 16 bases between. This CDR3 contains 15 residues. Germline V CDR1 and CDR2: DFQATT, SNEGSKA (reference sequence). CDR3 nucleotides: TGCAGTGCTAGAGAGGCTTCCACGACGATGGATACGCAGTATTTT. It translates to CSAREASTTMDTQYF.

The genes are TRBV20-1 and TRBJ2-7; tentatively, D is TRBD1 or TRBD2 (5 bases each). The CDR3 consists of 14 residues. Germline CDR1 and CDR2: DFQATT and SNEGSKA (reference sequence). V shed 1 base and J shed 3 bases, with 13 bases lying between them. DNA for the CDR3: TGCAGTGCTAGAGGAGTTGGGACGGTCTACGAGCAGTACTTC. Amino acids: CSARGVGTVYEQYF.

There are many counts of this clonotype. The rearrangement links TRBV20-1 to TRBJ2-7; D is perhaps TRBD1 or TRBD2 (6 bases each). V lost 1 base and J 0 bases, leaving 7 bases between the germline ends. Germline CDR1 is DFQATT and CDR2 is SNEGSKA (reference sequence). This CDR3 is built from 13 residues. The CDR3 spells CSARAGASYEQYF. The DNA for the CDR3 is TGCAGTGCTAGAGCGGGGGCCTCCTACGAGCAGTACTTC.

The sample holds many counts of this clonotype. V gene TRBV6-2 or TRBV6-3 combines with J gene TRBJ2-7; 8 bases are shared with TRBD2. The CDR3 loop spans 13 amino acids. Per the germline V gene, CDR1 is MNHEY and CDR2 is SVGEGT. V was clipped by 8 bases and J by 1 base; unmatched bases: 4. The CDR3 DNA is TGTGCCAGCTGTACTAGCGGATCCTACGAGCAGTACTTC. Residues: CASCTSGSYEQYF.

This clonotype was seen repeatedly, ten times or more. The chain is built from TRBV5-1 and TRBJ2-1, with D tentatively TRBD1 or TRBD2 (5 bases each). This CDR3 is 16 amino acids long. With 0 bases removed from V and 5 bases from J, the gap between germline ends came to 15 bases. Germline lookup yields CDR1 SGHRS and CDR2 YFSETQ. The CDR3: CASSLGGAGVNNEQFF. The CDR3 DNA follows: TGCGCCAGCAGCTTGGGAGGGGCTGGAGTGAACAATGAGCAGTTCTTC.

This clonotype was seen repeatedly, ten times or more. Written as DNA, the CDR3 is TGCGCCAGCAGCCAAGAAAGTCGCCTTCAGAACACCGGGGAGCTGTTTTTT. It codes for CASSQESRLQNTGELFF. The chain joins TRBV4-1 to TRBJ2-2, with unresolved D. V lost 0 bases and J 1 base, leaving 12 bases between the germline ends. CDR1 is MGHRA, CDR2 YSYEKL, per germline. The CDR3 length is 17 residues.

Many counts were recorded for this clonotype. DNA for the CDR3: TGCGCCAGCAGCCTCTTATTCCGACTAGCGGGGTCTAAAGATACGCAGTATTTT. Encoded protein: CASSLLFRLAGSKDTQYF. The rearrangement joins TRBV4-1 to TRBJ2-3; 11 bases map to TRBD2. Germline V CDR1 and CDR2: MGHRA, YSYEKL. With 4 bases clipped from V and 5 bases from J, the junction kept 14 bases outside the gene matches. CDR3 size: 18 residues.

At least ten counts were recorded for this clonotype. The rearrangement uses TRBV9 and TRBJ2-7; tentatively, D is TRBD1 (6 bases). Deletions cut 4 bases from V and 6 bases from J, with 14 bases between. Per the germline V gene, CDR1 is SGDLS and CDR2 is YYNGEE. This CDR3 is built from 13 residues. The CDR3 bases are TGTGCCAGCAGCTCCCGACAGGCTGGCGAGCAGTACTTC. Translated: CASSSRQAGEQYF.

In this sample, this clonotype turned up many times. This rearrangement joins TRBV4-2 to TRBJ2-3, with 8 nucleotides matching TRBD1. This CDR3 contains 17 residues. The V and J ends lost 1 base and 2 bases, in that order; junction bases with no gene match: 8. In germline, CDR1 is LGHNA, CDR2 YNFKEQ. CDR3 bases: TGTGCCAGCAGCCAAGGATTGACAGGGGTGGACACAGATACGCAGTATTTT. It translates to CASSQGLTGVDTDTQYF.

About this clonotype itself: At one end the junction does not follow the germline gene, possibly because of a read error. The DNA of the CDR3 is TGTGCAGCTGACGGGGTGGGAGTGAACAATGAAGCTTTCTTT. This encodes CAADGVGVNNEAFF. The genes are TRBV7-9 and TRBJ1-1; D is unresolved. The CDR3 consists of 14 residues. Germline CDR1 is SEHNR and CDR2 is FQNEAQ (reference sequence).

This clonotype was counted at least ten times. The V call is TRBV10-3, the J call TRBJ2-7; 15 positions agree with TRBD2. The junction had 1 base not matched to a gene; V was cut back by 6 bases and J by 1 base. From germline, CDR1 is ENHRY and CDR2 SYGVKD. This CDR3 is built from 15 residues. CDR3: CAISGTSGGSYEQYF. The CDR3 DNA is TGTGCCATCAGCGGGACTAGCGGGGGGTCCTACGAGCAGTACTTC.

This clonotype was detected many times. The rearrangement uses TRBV24-1 and TRBJ2-1, with 11 positions matching TRBD1. Germline-derived CDR1 and CDR2 are KGHDR and SFDVKD. Trimming removed 9 bases from V and 3 bases from J; junction bases left unmatched: 12. The CDR3 is 17 residues long. This chain's CDR3 is CATAGQGADGYYNEQFF. The DNA for the CDR3 is TGTGCCACCGCAGGACAGGGGGCTGATGGCTACTACAATGAGCAGTTCTTC.

Ten or more counts support this clonotype. The V and J genes are TRBV28 and TRBJ2-7; D call uncertain. V lost 3 bases, J lost 8 bases, and 14 bases lay in between. Germline V gives CDR1 MDHEN, CDR2 SYDVKM. This CDR3 has 13 amino acids. CDR3 nucleotide sequence: TGTGCCAGCAGTTTCGGTTCCGGACCCCAGCAGTACTTC. Translated, it gives CASSFGSGPQQYF.

This clonotype was detected ten times or more. The V call is TRBV6-1, the J call TRBJ2-6; D unclear. The CDR3 contains 19 residues. Trimming stripped 1 base from V and 0 bases from J, with 16 bases between. CDR1 MNHNS and CDR2 SASEGT come from the germline V gene. CDR3: CASSEVLLTYSSGANVLTF. CDR3 bases: TGTGCCAGCAGTGAAGTCCTCCTGACATATAGCTCTGGGGCCAACGTCCTGACTTTC.